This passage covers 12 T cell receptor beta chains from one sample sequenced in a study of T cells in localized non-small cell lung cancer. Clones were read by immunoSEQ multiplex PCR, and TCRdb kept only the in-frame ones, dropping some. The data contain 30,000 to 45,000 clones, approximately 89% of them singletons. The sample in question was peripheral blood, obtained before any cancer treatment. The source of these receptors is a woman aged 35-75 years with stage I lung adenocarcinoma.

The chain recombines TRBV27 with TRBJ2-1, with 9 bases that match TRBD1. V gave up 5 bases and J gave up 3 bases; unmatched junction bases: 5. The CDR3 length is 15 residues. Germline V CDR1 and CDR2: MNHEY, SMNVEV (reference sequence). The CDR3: CASSVRDRVYNEQFF. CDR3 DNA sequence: TGTGCCAGCAGTGTCCGGGACAGGGTCTACAATGAGCAGTTCTTC.

The CDR3 loop is CASSVVNGRRSDTQYF. CDR3 nucleotides: TGTGCCAGCAGCGTAGTCAACGGGAGACGTTCAGATACGCAGTATTTT. The chain carries TRBV9 and TRBJ2-3, with D perhaps TRBD2 (6 bases). Between the trimmed V and J ends, which lost 0 bases and 4 bases, there was a span of 15 bases. Germline CDR1 SGDLS, CDR2 YYNGEE. CDR3 size: 16 residues.

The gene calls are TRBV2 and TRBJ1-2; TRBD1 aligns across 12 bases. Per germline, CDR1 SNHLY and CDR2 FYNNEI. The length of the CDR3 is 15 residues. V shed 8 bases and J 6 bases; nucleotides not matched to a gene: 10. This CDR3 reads CASGYPGQGADGYTF. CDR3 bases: TGTGCCAGCGGATACCCGGGACAGGGGGCGGATGGCTACACCTTC.

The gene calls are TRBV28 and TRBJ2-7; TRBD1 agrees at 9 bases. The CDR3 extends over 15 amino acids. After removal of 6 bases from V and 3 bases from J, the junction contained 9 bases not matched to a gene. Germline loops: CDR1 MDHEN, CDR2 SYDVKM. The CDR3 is CASSPSGQGYYEQYF. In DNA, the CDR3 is TGTGCCAGCAGCCCGTCCGGACAGGGGTACTACGAGCAGTACTTC.

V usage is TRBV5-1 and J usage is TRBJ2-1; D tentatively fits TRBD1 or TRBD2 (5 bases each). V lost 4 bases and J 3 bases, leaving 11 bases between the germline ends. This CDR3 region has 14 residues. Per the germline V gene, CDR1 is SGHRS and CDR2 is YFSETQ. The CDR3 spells CASSPRGIYNEQFF. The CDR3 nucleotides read TGCGCCAGCAGCCCTCGGGGCATCTACAATGAGCAGTTCTTC. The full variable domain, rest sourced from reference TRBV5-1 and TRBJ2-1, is KAGVTQTPRYLIKTRGQQVTLSCSPISGHRSVSWYQQTPGQGLQFLFEYFSETQRNKGNFPGRFSGRQFSNSRSEMNVSTLELGDSALYLCASSPRGIYNEQFFGPGTRLTVL.

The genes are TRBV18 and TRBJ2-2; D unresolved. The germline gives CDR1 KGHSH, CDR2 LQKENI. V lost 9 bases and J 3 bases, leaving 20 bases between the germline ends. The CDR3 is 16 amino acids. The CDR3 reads CASGQFSFGDTGELFF. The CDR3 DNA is TGTGCCAGTGGCCAGTTCTCCTTTGGGGACACCGGGGAGCTGTTTTTT.

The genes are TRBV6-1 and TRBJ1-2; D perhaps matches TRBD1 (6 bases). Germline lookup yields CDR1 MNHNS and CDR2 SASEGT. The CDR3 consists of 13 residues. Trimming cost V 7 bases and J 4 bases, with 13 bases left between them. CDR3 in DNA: TGTGCCAGCATCATGGACAGTTCCTATGGCTACACCTTC. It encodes CASIMDSSYGYTF.

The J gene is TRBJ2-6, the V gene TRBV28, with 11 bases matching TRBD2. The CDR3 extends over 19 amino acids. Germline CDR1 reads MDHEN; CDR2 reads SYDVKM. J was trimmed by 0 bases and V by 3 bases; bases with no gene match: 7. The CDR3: CASSLPGLAGPSGANVLTF. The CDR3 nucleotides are TGTGCCAGCAGTTTGCCCGGACTAGCGGGTCCCTCTGGGGCCAACGTCCTGACTTTC. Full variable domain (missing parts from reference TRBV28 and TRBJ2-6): DVKVTQSSRYLVKRTGEKVFLECVQDMDHENMFWYRQDPGLGLRLIYFSYDVKMKEKGDIPEGYSVSREKKERFSLILESASTNQTSMYLCASSLPGLAGPSGANVLTFGAGSRLTVL.

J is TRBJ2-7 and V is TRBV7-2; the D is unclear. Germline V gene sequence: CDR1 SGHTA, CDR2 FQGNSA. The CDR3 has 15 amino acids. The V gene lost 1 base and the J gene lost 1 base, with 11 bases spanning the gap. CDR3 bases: TGTGCCAGCAGCTTAGGGGGTCAGACATCCTACGAGCAGTACTTC. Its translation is CASSLGGQTSYEQYF.

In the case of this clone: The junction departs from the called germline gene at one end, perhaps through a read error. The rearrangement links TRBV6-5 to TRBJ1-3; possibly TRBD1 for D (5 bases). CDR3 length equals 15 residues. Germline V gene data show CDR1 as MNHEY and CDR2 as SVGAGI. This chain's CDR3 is CASNYLRDDQNTIYF. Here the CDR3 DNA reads TGTGCCAGCAATTACTTGAGGGACGATCAAAACACCATATATTTT.

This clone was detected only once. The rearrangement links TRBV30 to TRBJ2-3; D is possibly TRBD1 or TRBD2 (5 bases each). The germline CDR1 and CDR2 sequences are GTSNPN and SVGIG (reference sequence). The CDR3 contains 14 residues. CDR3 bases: TGTGCGGTAGGGGTAGCGCCCACTGCAGATACGCAGTATTTT. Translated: CAVGVAPTADTQYF. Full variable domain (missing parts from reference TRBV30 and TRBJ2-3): SQTIHQWPATLVQPVGSPLSLECTVEGTSNPNLYWYRQAAGRGLQLLFYSVGIGQISSEVPQNLSASRPQDRQFILSSKKLLLSDSGFYLCAVGVAPTADTQYFGPGTRLTVL.

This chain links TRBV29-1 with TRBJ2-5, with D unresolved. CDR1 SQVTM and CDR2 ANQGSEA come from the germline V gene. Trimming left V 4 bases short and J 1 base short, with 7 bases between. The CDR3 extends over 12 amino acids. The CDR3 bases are TGCAGCGTTGTAGGCCTCCAAGAGACCCAGTACTTC. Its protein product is CSVVGLQETQYF.